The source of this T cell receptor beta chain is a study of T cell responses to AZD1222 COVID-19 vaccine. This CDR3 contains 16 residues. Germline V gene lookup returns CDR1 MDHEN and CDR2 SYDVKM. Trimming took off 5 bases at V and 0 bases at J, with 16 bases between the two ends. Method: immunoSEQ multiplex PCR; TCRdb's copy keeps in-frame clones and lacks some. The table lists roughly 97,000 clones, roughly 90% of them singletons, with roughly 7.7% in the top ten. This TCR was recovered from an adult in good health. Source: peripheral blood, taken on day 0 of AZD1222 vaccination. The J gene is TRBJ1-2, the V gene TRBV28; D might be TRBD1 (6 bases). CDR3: CASSPGQLVANYGYTF. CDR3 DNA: TGTGCCAGCAGTCCCGGACAGTTGGTAGCTAACTATGGCTACACCTTC.